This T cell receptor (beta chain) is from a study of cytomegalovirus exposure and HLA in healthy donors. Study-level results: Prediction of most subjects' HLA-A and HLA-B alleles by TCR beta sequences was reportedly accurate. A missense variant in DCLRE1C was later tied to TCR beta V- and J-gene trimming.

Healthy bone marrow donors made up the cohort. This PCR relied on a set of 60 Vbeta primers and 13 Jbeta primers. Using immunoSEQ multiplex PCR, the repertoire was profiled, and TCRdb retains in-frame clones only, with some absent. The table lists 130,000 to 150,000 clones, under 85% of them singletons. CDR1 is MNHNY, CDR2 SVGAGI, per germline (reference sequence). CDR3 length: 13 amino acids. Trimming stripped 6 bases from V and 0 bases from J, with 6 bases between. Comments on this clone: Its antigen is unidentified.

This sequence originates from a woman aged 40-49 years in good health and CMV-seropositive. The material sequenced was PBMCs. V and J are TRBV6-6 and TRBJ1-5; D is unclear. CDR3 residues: CASSFYSNQPQHF. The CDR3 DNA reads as TGTGCCAGCAGCTTCTATAGCAATCAGCCCCAGCATTTT.